This T cell receptor (beta chain) comes out of a study of blood T cells in healthy people across ages (dated by TCRdb to between 2014 and 2017). In terms of the full investigation: In model experiments, roughly one uniquely barcoded TCR beta cDNA molecule per two T cells was captured by template switching. Four age groups were formed from the donors: young (average about 15 years), middle-aged (around 39), aged (more than 55) and long-lived (roughly 88). Using the same blood draw, the study looked at two additional independent replicas of 1 million unique cDNA reads for two donors, one aged 18 to 30 and the other aged 80 or older. To track age-related changes in TCR beta repertoire diversity, the study relied on deep sequencing normalized with unique cDNA molecular identifiers. To avoid experimental bias, donors of different ages were spread randomly across the sequencing lanes.

The donors were some 39 Caucasian individuals from Russia, aged roughly 6 to 100 years, who were systemically healthy. Each donor gave approximately 10 milliliters of peripheral blood, collected into EDTA-treated Vacutainer tubes. Ficoll-Paque density-gradient centrifugation was used to isolate PBMCs, with at least 6.5 million obtained per sample. Trizol reagent was used to extract total RNA from the PBMCs, yielding at least 5.5 micrograms per sample. For every donor, an aliquot of PBMCs went through flow cytometry to measure the percentages of naive CD45RAhigh/CD27high T cells. Concerning this clonotype itself: Its cognate antigen has yet to be identified. Nothing much larger sits one base from this clone, and base qualities are not available.

Libraries were made using 5' RACE. A second PCR of roughly 6 to 12 cycles was run with a J-beta primer mix and a sample-barcoded 5' primer. Each TCR beta cDNA molecule received a unique molecular identifier from a template-switch 5' adaptor carrying 12 random nucleotides. Each sample yielded at least 2.5 million CDR3-containing paired-end reads. All of the RNA was converted into first-strand cDNA using the Mint cDNA synthesis kit, with a TRBC-specific oligonucleotide serving as the primer. All cDNA was treated with uracil-DNA glycosylase and then went through a first 18-cycle PCR with the universal primers M1SS and BC2_uni_R. Processing in the source paper ran as follows. For normalization, 1 million high-quality reads, each with a distinct molecular identifier, were randomly selected from each sample. Reads sharing molecular identifiers were discarded rather than binned into consensus sequences. MiTCR, with a Q25 quality threshold and the strictest error-elimination algorithm, was used for CDR3 identification, clonotype clustering and error correction. A nonparametric unseen species model with Euler transformation was used to estimate lower-bound total TCR beta diversity. TCRdb reran the public reads through fastp at Q25 and MiXCR, keeping productive beta chains. Entries that share a CDR3 protein sequence are merged under the most common genes and DNA. The V and J calls here are based on TCRdb, not the publication. The sample records around 1,900,000 distinct CDR3 sequences, 39% of which are singletons. 23% of the sample belongs to the ten largest clones.

Overall results and qualifications from the work: The percentage of naive T cells measured by flow cytometry correlated strongly with observed TCR beta diversity. Compared with the aged group, the long-lived group had more naive CD4+ T cells, fewer expanded clones and increased TCR diversity, a pattern suggesting age selection. Estimates of total diversity based on one million sequenced T cells were considered lower bounds and underestimates. As age increased, observed TCR beta diversity per million T cells dropped in a roughly linear way, and a significant reduction was already evident by age about 36. Because donor CMV infection status was unknown, age-related changes in expanded clonotypes were potentially confounded. Since profiling was done on bulk unsorted PBMCs, naive and antigen-experienced compartments could not be conclusively compared.

CDR1 SQVTM and CDR2 ANQGSEA were looked up in the germline V gene. The CDR3 runs 15 residues from the cysteine to the phenylalanine. CDR3 DNA is the only sequence kept; it has 45 bases, read in frame from the first base. V is cut back by 2 bases and J by 2 bases, with 5 bases in the junction unmatched. The sequence derives from a human donor in good health. Sequenced: blood. The rearranged chain carries TRBV29-1 and TRBJ2-1; TRBD2 aligns with 8 central bases. This receptor carries the CDR3 CSVELASGPYNEQFF. The DNA sequence follows: TGCAGCGTTGAATTGGCTAGCGGGCCCTACAATGAGCAGTTCTTC.